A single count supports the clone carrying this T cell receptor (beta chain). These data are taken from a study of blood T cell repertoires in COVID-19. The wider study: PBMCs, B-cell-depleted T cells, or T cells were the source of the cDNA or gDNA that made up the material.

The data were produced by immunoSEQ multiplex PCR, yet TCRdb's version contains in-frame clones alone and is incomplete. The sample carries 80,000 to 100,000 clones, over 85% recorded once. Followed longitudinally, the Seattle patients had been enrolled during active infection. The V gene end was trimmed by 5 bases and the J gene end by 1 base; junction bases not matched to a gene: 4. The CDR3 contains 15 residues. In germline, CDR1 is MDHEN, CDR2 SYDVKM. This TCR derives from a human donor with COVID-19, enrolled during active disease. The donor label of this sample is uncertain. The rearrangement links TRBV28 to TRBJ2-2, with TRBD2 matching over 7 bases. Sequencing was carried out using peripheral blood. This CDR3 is CASSNPGGNTGELFF. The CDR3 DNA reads TGTGCCAGCAGTAACCCGGGAGGGAACACCGGGGAGCTGTTTTTT. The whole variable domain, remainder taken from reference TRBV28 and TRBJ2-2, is DVKVTQSSRYLVKRTGEKVFLECVQDMDHENMFWYRQDPGLGLRLIYFSYDVKMKEKGDIPEGYSVSREKKERFSLILESASTNQTSMYLCASSNPGGNTGELFFGEGSRLTVL.